This T cell receptor (beta chain) emerged from a study of blood T cell repertoires in COVID-19. Across the study: Specimens from acute and convalescent COVID-19 originated in the United States, Italy and Spain. The analysed material was cDNA or gDNA that came from T cells, B-cell-depleted T cells, or PBMCs.

Seattle's enrolled individuals joined amid active infection and were then monitored longitudinally. Clones were read by immunoSEQ multiplex PCR, and TCRdb kept only the in-frame ones, dropping some. The table records some 160,000 clones, 85% of them present only once. Trimming left V 7 bases short and J 2 bases short, with 7 bases between. This CDR3 spans 12 amino acids. CDR1 is SGHDT, CDR2 YYEEEE, per germline. The origin of this receptor is a woman of 80 years or more with COVID-19, enrolled during active disease. The chain joins TRBV5-6 to TRBJ1-5, with TRBD1 as a possible D gene (5 bases). Sequenced material: peripheral blood. The CDR3 here is CASSTGNQPQHF. CDR3 in DNA: TGTGCCAGCTCGACAGGCAATCAGCCCCAGCATTTT.